A single sample gave rise to the 20 T cell receptor beta chains below, sequenced in a study of shared clonotypes between healthy human individuals. TCRdb's table, derived via immunoSEQ multiplex PCR, lists solely in-frame clones and lacks some. The profile shows around 2,000,000 clones, approximately 94% of them singletons. Terminally differentiated effector memory CD45RA+ cells were left out of the naive CD8 fraction, which was CD45RO-negative and positively selected for CCR7. Sequencing was done on a sample of naive CD8+ T cells from PBMCs. These receptors all stem from a man aged 18 to 29 in good health. Some clones in this sample may be carry-over from other donors' samples.

The rearrangement joins TRBV27 to TRBJ2-7; D is unresolved. Germline V gene data show CDR1 as MNHEY and CDR2 as SMNVEV (reference sequence). The CDR3 spans 10 residues. The V gene lost 7 bases and the J gene lost 0 bases, with 1 base spanning the gap. The CDR3 nucleotides read TGTGCCAGCACCTCCTACGAGCAGTACTTC. It translates to CASTSYEQYF.

This rearrangement joins TRBV27 to TRBJ2-3; 7 bases fit TRBD1. Unmatched junction bases numbered 16, after V lost 6 bases and J lost 4 bases. From germline, CDR1 is MNHEY and CDR2 SMNVEV (reference sequence). This CDR3 comprises 17 residues. CDR3 loop: CASRLNPQGYVADTQYF. For the CDR3, the DNA is TGTGCCAGCAGGCTAAACCCACAGGGGTACGTGGCAGATACGCAGTATTTT.

The gene calls are TRBV2 and TRBJ2-7, with 7 bases identical to TRBD1. Germline assignment: CDR1 SNHLY and CDR2 FYNNEI. Losses at the gene ends were 4 bases for V and 0 bases for J; bases not matched to a gene: 3. The length of the CDR3 is 14 residues. CDR3 coding DNA: TGTGCCAGCAGTGCGGGACAGATCTCCTACGAGCAGTACTTC. Its protein product is CASSAGQISYEQYF.

This CDR3 reads CASSEGHSPASEQFF. The CDR3 DNA reads as TGTGCCAGCAGCGAAGGACACTCACCAGCGAGTGAGCAGTTCTTC. The rearrangement links TRBV7-3 to TRBJ2-1; TRBD1 is a possible D gene (5 bases). The ends were cut back, 5 bases at V and 9 bases at J, with 20 bases in the middle. CDR1 and CDR2 (germline): SGHTA, FQGTGA. The CDR3 length is 15 residues.

Only a few counts were recorded for this clone. V usage is TRBV6-5 and J usage is TRBJ1-2; D not resolved. CDR1 MNHEY and CDR2 SVGAGI come from the germline V gene. The CDR3 is 14 residues long. Deletions cut 5 bases from V and 2 bases from J, with 12 bases between. The CDR3 spells CASSPEVGNYGYTF. Written as DNA, the CDR3 is TGTGCCAGCAGTCCAGAAGTGGGGAACTATGGCTACACCTTC.

The genes are TRBV27 and TRBJ1-5; a weak D match, TRBD1 (6 bases). This CDR3 contains 15 residues. V dropped 7 bases and J dropped 0 bases, with 13 bases sitting between them. Germline CDR1 and CDR2: MNHEY and SMNVEV (reference sequence). This CDR3 is CASTPRGDSNQPQHF. In DNA, the CDR3 is TGTGCCAGCACCCCCAGGGGTGATAGCAATCAGCCCCAGCATTTT.

The V call is TRBV27, the J call TRBJ1-2, with D maybe TRBD1 (6 bases). Trimming stripped 2 bases from V and 4 bases from J, with 14 bases between. The CDR3 runs 15 residues. The V gene's germline CDR1 is MNHEY and CDR2 SMNVEV (reference sequence). CDR3 region: CASSLRGQGAYGYTF. The CDR3 DNA is TGTGCCAGCAGTTTACGGGGGCAGGGCGCCTATGGCTACACCTTC.

This chain joins TRBV19 and TRBJ2-7, with 9 bases that match TRBD2. The CDR3 extends over 14 amino acids. Germline CDR1 and CDR2: LNHDA and SQIVND (reference sequence). With V trimmed by 5 bases and J by 4 bases, 6 bases remained unmatched. The CDR3 loop is CASSDERGVYEQYF. The CDR3 coding sequence is TGTGCCAGTAGTGATGAGCGGGGGGTATACGAGCAGTACTTC.

CDR3 sequence reads: CAIRGLTTGELFF. DNA for the CDR3: TGTGCCATAAGAGGGTTAACGACCGGGGAGCTGTTTTTT. The genes are TRBV6-5 and TRBJ2-2, with D perhaps matching TRBD2 (5 bases). Germline CDR1 is MNHEY and CDR2 is SVGAGI. The CDR3 contains 13 residues. Trimming stripped 10 bases from V and 5 bases from J, with 14 bases between.

The chain joins TRBV9 to TRBJ2-1; TRBD2 is a possible D gene (5 bases). Germline V gene sequence: CDR1 SGDLS, CDR2 YYNGEE. The CDR3 runs 15 residues. Trimming left V 6 bases short and J 0 bases short, with 13 bases between. In nucleotides, the CDR3 is TGTGCCAGCACCCCGGGTGGGAGCTCCTACAATGAGCAGTTCTTC. It yields the protein CASTPGGSSYNEQFF.

This rearrangement joins TRBV30 to TRBJ2-7; D call uncertain. CDR1 and CDR2 (germline): GTSNPN, SVGIG (reference sequence). The CDR3 is 14 amino acids. V was trimmed by 0 bases and J by 6 bases, leaving 15 bases between them. The CDR3 protein is CAWSVLKPPGEQYF. CDR3 in DNA: TGTGCCTGGAGTGTCTTGAAACCACCGGGCGAGCAGTACTTC.

V usage is TRBV19 and J usage is TRBJ2-1; D gene uncertain. Looked up from germline, CDR1 is LNHDA and CDR2 is SQIVND (reference sequence). Deletions cut 2 bases from V and 0 bases from J, with 8 bases between. The CDR3 contains 15 residues. The CDR3 reads CASSISASSYNEQFF. CDR3 bases: TGTGCCAGTAGTATAAGCGCCAGCTCCTACAATGAGCAGTTCTTC.

The rearrangement links TRBV2 to TRBJ2-1; D possibly corresponds to TRBD2 (5 bases). The CDR3 totals 19 residues. The germline V gene encodes CDR1 SNHLY and CDR2 FYNNEI. V dropped 2 bases and J dropped 0 bases, with 20 bases sitting between them. The CDR3 region is CASSEMGKGSALSYNEQFF. CDR3 in DNA: TGTGCCAGCAGTGAAATGGGGAAGGGTAGCGCCCTCTCCTACAATGAGCAGTTCTTC.

Regarding this clone: The sample holds other DNA sequences that translate to the same CDR3. J is TRBJ1-1 and V is TRBV29-1; D is ambiguous. V shed 5 bases and J shed 0 bases, with 7 bases lying between them. CDR1 is SQVTM and CDR2 is ANQGSEA in the germline V gene. The CDR3 totals 12 residues. The CDR3 DNA reads TGCAGCGTTCGGGCAATGAACACTGAAGCTTTCTTT. Its translation is CSVRAMNTEAFF.

This clone came up once. The chain links TRBV7-3 to TRBJ2-2; D ambiguous. Trimming removed 2 bases from V and 6 bases from J, with 10 bases in between. The CDR3 length is 14 residues. Germline loops: CDR1 SGHTA, CDR2 FQGTGA. The CDR3 bases are TGTGCCAGCAGCTTACCCGAAAAGGCCGGGGAGCTGTTTTTT. Protein product: CASSLPEKAGELFF.

The chain is built from TRBV28 and TRBJ2-7; 9 bases fit TRBD1. Trimming removed 5 bases from V and 5 bases from J; junction bases left unmatched: 1. The CDR3 is 12 amino acids. Germline CDR1 and CDR2: MDHEN and SYDVKM. CDR3 amino acids: CASSTGGNEQYF. The CDR3 nucleotides read TGTGCCAGCAGTACAGGGGGCAACGAGCAGTACTTC. Combining the CDR3 with reference TRBV28 and TRBJ2-7 gives the whole variable domain DVKVTQSSRYLVKRTGEKVFLECVQDMDHENMFWYRQDPGLGLRLIYFSYDVKMKEKGDIPEGYSVSREKKERFSLILESASTNQTSMYLCASSTGGNEQYFGPGTRLTVT.

The chain recombines TRBV7-9 with TRBJ2-1, with 10 bases fitting TRBD2. Germline V gives CDR1 SEHNR, CDR2 FQNEAQ (reference sequence). V was pared by 9 bases and J by 5 bases, with 4 bases of the junction left unmatched. The CDR3 runs to 13 residues. CDR3 bases: TGTGCCAGTAGGACTAGCGGAAACAATGAGCAGTTCTTC. It codes for CASRTSGNNEQFF.

V is TRBV6-5 and J is TRBJ2-7, with unresolved D. This CDR3 has 10 amino acids. Germline V gene sequence: CDR1 MNHEY, CDR2 SVGAGI. The V end was cut by 9 bases, the J end by 6 bases, with 9 bases between. CDR3 region: CARSTFEQYF. CDR3 bases: TGTGCCAGGTCAACTTTCGAGCAGTACTTC.

The chain combines TRBV11-2 with TRBJ2-3, with 11 bases that match TRBD2. V shed 6 bases and J 2 bases; nucleotides not matched to a gene: 10. CDR1 and CDR2 (germline): SGHAT, FQNNGV. CDR3 length: 17 amino acids. In DNA form, the CDR3 reads TGTGCCAGCAGACCGATACTAGCGGGGGCCAACACAGATACGCAGTATTTT. Translating gives CASRPILAGANTDTQYF.

The CDR3 nucleotides read TGTGCCAGCACCTTCGATTACCGGACTTGGGGTCACGAGCAGTACTTC. Its translation: CASTFDYRTWGHEQYF. The rearrangement joins TRBV27 to TRBJ2-7, with D perhaps matching TRBD2 (5 bases). V lost 7 bases to trimming and J lost 5 bases, with 24 bases between them. In germline, CDR1 is MNHEY, CDR2 SMNVEV (reference sequence). This CDR3 comprises 16 residues.